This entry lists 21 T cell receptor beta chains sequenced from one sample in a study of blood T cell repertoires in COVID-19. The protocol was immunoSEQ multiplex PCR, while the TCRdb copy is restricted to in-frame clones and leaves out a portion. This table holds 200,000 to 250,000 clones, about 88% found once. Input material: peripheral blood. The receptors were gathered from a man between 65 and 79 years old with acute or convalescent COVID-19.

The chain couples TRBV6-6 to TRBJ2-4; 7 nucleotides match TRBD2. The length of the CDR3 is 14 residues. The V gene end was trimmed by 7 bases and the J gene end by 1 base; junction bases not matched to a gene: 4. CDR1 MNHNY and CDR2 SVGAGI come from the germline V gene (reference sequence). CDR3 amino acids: CASTDGGAKNIQYF. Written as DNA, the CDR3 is TGTGCCAGCACCGACGGGGGGGCCAAAAACATTCAGTACTTC.

CDR3 DNA sequence: TGTGCCAGCACCGGCGGGCTAGCAGGCTCCTACAATGAGCAGTTCTTC. Protein product: CASTGGLAGSYNEQFF. The chain links TRBV2 to TRBJ2-1; D possibly corresponds to TRBD2 (5 bases). The CDR3 sequence is 16 residues long. V was cut by 7 bases and J by 0 bases, with 16 bases left in between. CDR1 is SNHLY and CDR2 is FYNNEI in the germline V gene.

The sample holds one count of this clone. DNA for the CDR3: TGTGCCAGCAGTTACAGGCGGGAGAACACTGAAGCTTTCTTT. This gives the protein CASSYRRENTEAFF. This chain uses TRBV6-6 with TRBJ1-1; D gene uncertain. The germline V gene has CDR1 MNHNY and CDR2 SVGAGI (reference sequence). The germline V and J ends were trimmed by 2 bases and 1 base, with 8 bases remaining between them. CDR3 length: 14 amino acids.

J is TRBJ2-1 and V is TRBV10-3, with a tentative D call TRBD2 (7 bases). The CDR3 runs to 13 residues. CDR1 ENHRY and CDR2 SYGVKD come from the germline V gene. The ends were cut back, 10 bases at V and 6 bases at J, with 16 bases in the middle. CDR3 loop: CATGAGASNEQFF. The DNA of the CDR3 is TGTGCCACCGGGGCGGGGGCTTCCAATGAGCAGTTCTTC.

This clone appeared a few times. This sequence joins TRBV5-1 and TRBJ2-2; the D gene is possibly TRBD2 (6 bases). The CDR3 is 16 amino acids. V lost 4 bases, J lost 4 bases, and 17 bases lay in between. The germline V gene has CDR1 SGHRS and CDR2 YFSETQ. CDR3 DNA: TGCGCCAGCAGCGGGGGACTGAAGCCCTCCACCGGGGAGCTGTTTTTT. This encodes CASSGGLKPSTGELFF.

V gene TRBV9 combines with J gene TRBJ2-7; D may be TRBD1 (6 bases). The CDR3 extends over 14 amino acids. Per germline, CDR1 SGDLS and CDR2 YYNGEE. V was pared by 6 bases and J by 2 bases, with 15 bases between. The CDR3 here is CASNRLGGTYEQYF. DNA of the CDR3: TGTGCCAGCAACCGATTAGGGGGAACCTACGAGCAGTACTTC.

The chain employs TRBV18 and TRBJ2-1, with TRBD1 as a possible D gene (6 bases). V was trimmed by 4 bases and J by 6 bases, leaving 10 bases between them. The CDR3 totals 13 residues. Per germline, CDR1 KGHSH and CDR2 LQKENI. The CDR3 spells CASSRDNINEQFF. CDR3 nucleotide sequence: TGTGCCAGCTCACGGGACAACATCAATGAGCAGTTCTTC.

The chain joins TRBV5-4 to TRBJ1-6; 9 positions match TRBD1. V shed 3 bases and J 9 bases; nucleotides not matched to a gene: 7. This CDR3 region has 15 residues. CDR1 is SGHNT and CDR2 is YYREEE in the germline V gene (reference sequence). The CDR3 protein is CASSSSGTGTSPLHF. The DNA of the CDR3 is TGTGCCAGCAGCTCGAGTGGGACAGGGACTTCACCCCTCCACTTT. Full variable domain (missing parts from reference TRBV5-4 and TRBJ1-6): ETGVTQSPTHLIKTRGQQVTLRCSSQSGHNTVSWYQQALGQGPQFIFQYYREEENGRGNFPPRFSGLQFPNYSSELNVNALELDDSALYLCASSSSGTGTSPLHFGNGTRLTVT.

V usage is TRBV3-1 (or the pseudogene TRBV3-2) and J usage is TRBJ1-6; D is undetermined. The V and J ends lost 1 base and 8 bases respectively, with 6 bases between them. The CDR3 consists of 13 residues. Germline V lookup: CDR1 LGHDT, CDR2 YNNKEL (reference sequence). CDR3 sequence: CASSQGRDSPLHF. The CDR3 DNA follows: TGTGCCAGCAGCCAAGGTCGGGATTCACCCCTCCACTTT.

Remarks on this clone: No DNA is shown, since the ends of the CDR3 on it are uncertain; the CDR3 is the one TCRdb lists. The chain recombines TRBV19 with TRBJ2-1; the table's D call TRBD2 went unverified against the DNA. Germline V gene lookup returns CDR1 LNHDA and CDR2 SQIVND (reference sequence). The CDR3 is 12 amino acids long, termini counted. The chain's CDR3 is CASSSGGNEQFF.

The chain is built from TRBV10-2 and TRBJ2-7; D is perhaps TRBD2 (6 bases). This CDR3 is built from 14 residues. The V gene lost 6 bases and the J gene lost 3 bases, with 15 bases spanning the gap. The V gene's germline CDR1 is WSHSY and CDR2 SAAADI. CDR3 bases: TGCGCCAGCAGACCCGAGTGGGAGGACTACGAGCAGTACTTC. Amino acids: CASRPEWEDYEQYF.

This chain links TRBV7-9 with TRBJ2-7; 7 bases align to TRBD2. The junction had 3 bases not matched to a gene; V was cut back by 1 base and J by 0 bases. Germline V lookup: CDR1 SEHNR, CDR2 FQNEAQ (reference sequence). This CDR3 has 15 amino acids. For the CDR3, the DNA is TGTGCCAGCAGCTTAGTGGCTAGCGGCTCCTACGAGCAGTACTTC. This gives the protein CASSLVASGSYEQYF.

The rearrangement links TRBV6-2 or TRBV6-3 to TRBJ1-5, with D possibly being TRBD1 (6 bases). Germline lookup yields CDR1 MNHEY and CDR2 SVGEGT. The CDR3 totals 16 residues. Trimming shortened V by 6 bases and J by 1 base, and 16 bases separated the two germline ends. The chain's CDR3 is CASSTSGAMSNQPQHF. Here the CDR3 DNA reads TGTGCCAGCAGCACCTCAGGGGCGATGAGCAATCAGCCCCAGCATTTT.

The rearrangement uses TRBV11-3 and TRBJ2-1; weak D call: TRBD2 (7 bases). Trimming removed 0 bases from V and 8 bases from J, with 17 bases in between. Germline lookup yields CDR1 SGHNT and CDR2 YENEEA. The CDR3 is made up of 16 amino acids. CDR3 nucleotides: TGTGCCAGCAGCTTAGAGGGGGGCCAGGCGGGAGATGAGCAGTTCTTC. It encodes CASSLEGGQAGDEQFF.

The CDR3 coding sequence is TGTGCCTGGAGTCGCGGGAGGGCCTTAGACGAGCAGTACTTC. Translated: CAWSRGRALDEQYF. The genes are TRBV30 and TRBJ2-7; 9 nucleotides match TRBD2. Per the germline V gene, CDR1 is GTSNPN and CDR2 is SVGIG (reference sequence). This CDR3 has 14 amino acids. After removal of 2 bases from V and 5 bases from J, the junction contained 7 bases not matched to a gene.

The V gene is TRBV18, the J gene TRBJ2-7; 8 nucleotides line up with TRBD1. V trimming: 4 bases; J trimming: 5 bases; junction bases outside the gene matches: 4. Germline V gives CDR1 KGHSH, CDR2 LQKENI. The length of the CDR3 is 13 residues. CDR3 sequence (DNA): TGTGCCAGCTCACAGGACAGGGAAAACGAGCAGTACTTC. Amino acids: CASSQDRENEQYF.

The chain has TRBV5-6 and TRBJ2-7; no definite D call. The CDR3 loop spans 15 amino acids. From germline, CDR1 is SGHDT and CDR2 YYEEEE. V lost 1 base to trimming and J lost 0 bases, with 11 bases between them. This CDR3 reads CASSLRSLSSYEQYF. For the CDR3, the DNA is TGTGCCAGCAGCTTGAGGTCACTATCCTCCTACGAGCAGTACTTC.

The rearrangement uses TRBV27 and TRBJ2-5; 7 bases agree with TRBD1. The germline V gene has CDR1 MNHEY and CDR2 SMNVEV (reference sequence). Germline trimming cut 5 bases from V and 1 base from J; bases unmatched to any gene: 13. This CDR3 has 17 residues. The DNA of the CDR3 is TGTGCCAGCAGTCCCGGGGACAGAACGCGGGTCCAAGAGACCCAGTACTTC. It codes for CASSPGDRTRVQETQYF.

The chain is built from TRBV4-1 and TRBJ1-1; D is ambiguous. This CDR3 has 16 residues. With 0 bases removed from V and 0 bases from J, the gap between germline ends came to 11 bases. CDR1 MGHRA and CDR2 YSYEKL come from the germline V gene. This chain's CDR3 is CASSQEWRVMNTEAFF. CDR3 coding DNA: TGCGCCAGCAGCCAAGAGTGGAGGGTCATGAACACTGAAGCTTTCTTT.

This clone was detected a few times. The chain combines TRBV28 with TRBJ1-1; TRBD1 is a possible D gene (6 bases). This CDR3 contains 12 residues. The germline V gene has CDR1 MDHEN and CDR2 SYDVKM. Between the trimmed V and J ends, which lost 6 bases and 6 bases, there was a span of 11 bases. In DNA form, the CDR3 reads TGTGCCAGCAGCACAGGGAAGCCTGAAGCTTTCTTT. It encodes CASSTGKPEAFF.

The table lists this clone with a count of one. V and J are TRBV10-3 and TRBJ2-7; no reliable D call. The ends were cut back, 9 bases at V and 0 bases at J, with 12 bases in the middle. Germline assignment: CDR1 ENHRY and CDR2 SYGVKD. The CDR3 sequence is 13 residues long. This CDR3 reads CAILEQSSYEQYF. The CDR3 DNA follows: TGTGCCATTTTGGAACAGAGCTCCTACGAGCAGTACTTC.